Listed below are T cell receptor beta chains from one sample, sequenced in a study of blood T cell repertoires in COVID-19. Repertoires were generated with immunoSEQ multiplex PCR, while TCRdb's copy carries only in-frame clones and drops some. The table has 150,000 or so clones, roughly 83% seen once. Material for sequencing was peripheral blood. These receptors were obtained from a woman aged 55-70 years with COVID-19, enrolled during active disease. Both conserved end residues are part of each CDR3. The D gene is left open where the match is weak. Not every row has a clone size; where given, it reads once, few, many or a size class.

>TRBD2|TRBJ2-2|TRBV11-3|.|15
TGTGCCAGCAGCGTAGCGCGGGGGTCCACCGGGGAGCTGTTTTTT
CASSVARGSTGELFF
>TRBD2|TRBJ2-7|TRBV7-9|.|15
TGTGCCAGCAGCTTAGTAGCGGGAGGGCCTTACGAGCAGTACTTC
CASSLVAGGPYEQYF
>TRBD2|TRBJ2-1|TRBV27|.|15
TGTGCCAGCAGTATTACTCGCGGGGGGGCCAATGAGCAGTTCTTC
CASSITRGGANEQFF
>TRBD2|TRBJ2-3|TRBV18|.|15
TGTGCCAGCTCACTACTAGCGGCCCTCGGAGATACGCAGTATTTT
CASSLLAALGDTQYF
>.|TRBJ1-2|TRBV3-1/TRBV3-2|once|16
TGTGCCAGCAGCCAAACCCTAATGGACAGATACTATGGCTACACCTTC
CASSQTLMDRYYGYTF
>.|TRBJ1-6|TRBV6-5|.|13
TGTGCCAGTGGCGGGGACGAGGCTTCACCCCTCCACTTT
CASGGDEASPLHF
>TRBD1|TRBJ1-2|TRBV14|.|14
TGTGCCAGCAGCAATTGGGACAGCAACTATGGCTACACCTTC
CASSNWDSNYGYTF
>.|TRBJ2-2|TRBV6-5|many|15
TGTGCCAGCAGTTGGGGCAGGGGTGACACCGGGGAGCTGTTTTTT
CASSWGRGDTGELFF
>TRBD1|TRBJ1-2|TRBV24-1|.|15
TGTGCCACCAGTGATCCCGGGACAGGGGACTATGGCTACACCTTC
CATSDPGTGDYGYTF
>.|TRBJ1-6|TRBV11-2|once|11
TGTGCCAGCAGCTCGAGTCCACCCCTCCACTTT
CASSSSPPLHF
>TRBD1|TRBJ2-1|TRBV2|.|15
TGTGCCAGCAGTGAACTCGGGACAGTATACAATGAGCAGTTCTTC
CASSELGTVYNEQFF
>.|TRBJ1-5|TRBV27|.|15
TGTGCCAGCAGTTTATCGGAGGGAGTAAATCAGCCCCAGCATTTT
CASSLSEGVNQPQHF
>.|TRBJ1-6|TRBV29-1|.|13
TGCAGCGTACTAAGTCAGGAGGGTTCACCCCTCCACTTT
CSVLSQEGSPLHF
>.|TRBJ2-2|TRBV7-3|.|13
TGTGCCAGCAGCCGTAGCGGATCCGGGGAGCTGTTTTTT
CASSRSGSGELFF
>.|TRBJ1-5|TRBV7-8|.|13
TGTGCCAGCAGCTTAGGGGGGAGGGAGCCCCAGCATTTT
CASSLGGREPQHF
>.|TRBJ1-2|TRBV7-9|.|11
TGTGCCAGCAGCTTAGTAGATAGCTACACCTTC
CASSLVDSYTF
>.|TRBJ1-1|TRBV24-1|.|13
TGTGCCACCAGTGATTTGCCTACAGGGTTGGCTTTCTTC
CATSDLPTGLAFF
>TRBD2|TRBJ2-3|TRBV6-6|.|16
TGTGCCAGCAGTTACTCGGCTAGCGGGAGGGTAGATACGCAGTATTTT
CASSYSASGRVDTQYF
>.|TRBJ1-1|TRBV12-3/TRBV12-4|.|13
TGTGCCAGCAGCCGGACATGGAACACTGAAGCTTTCTTT
CASSRTWNTEAFF
>.|TRBJ1-1|TRBV27|.|12
TGTGCCAGCAGAGGTGGGCGGGCCGAAGCTTTCTTT
CASRGGRAEAFF
>TRBD1|TRBJ1-5|TRBV7-2|.|16
TGTGCCAGCAGCTTGACAGGGGGCCAGGGCAATCAGCCCCAGCATTTT
CASSLTGGQGNQPQHF
>.|TRBJ2-1|TRBV7-9|.|12
TGTGCCAGCAGCGTCCTATACAATGAGCAGTTCTTC
CASSVLYNEQFF
>TRBD1|TRBJ2-3|TRBV5-1|.|16
TGCGCCAGCAGCTTGGGGGGACAGGGGTACAGAGATACGCAGTATTTT
CASSLGGQGYRDTQYF
>TRBD1|TRBJ1-1|TRBV29-1|once|13
TGCAGCGGAGTCGGACAGGGTGTCACTGAAGCTTTCTTT
CSGVGQGVTEAFF
>.|TRBJ1-2|TRBV9|.|15
TGTGCCAGCAGCCCTTCCCCCGGGGGGAAGGATGGCTACACCTTC
CASSPSPGGKDGYTF
>.|TRBJ1-5|TRBV2|.|12
TGTGCCAGCAGTGTGAGGCAGTCCCCCCAGCATTTT
CASSVRQSPQHF
>TRBD1|TRBJ2-7|TRBV5-1|.|12
TGCGCCAGCAGCCCAGACAGGGAGCAGCAGTACTTC
CASSPDREQQYF
>.|TRBJ1-2|TRBV20-1|.|12
TGCAGTGCTAGTAAGGGGGACTATGGCTACACCTTC
CSASKGDYGYTF
>.|TRBJ1-1|TRBV5-6|.|13
TGTGCCAGCAGCTTGGCCGGGGCCTCGTGGGGGCGCTTT
CASSLAGASWGRF
>.|TRBJ1-5|TRBV19|few|14
TGTGCCAGTATGTCGGGTTGGAGCAATCAGCCCCAGCATTTT
CASMSGWSNQPQHF
>.|TRBJ1-1|TRBV27|.|11
TGTGCCAGCAGTAGGGGCACTGAAGCTTTCTTT
CASSRGTEAFF
>TRBD2|TRBJ2-1|TRBV9|once|17
TGTGCCAGCAGCGTATCGTCTACTAGCGGGTCCTACAATGAGCAGTTCTTC
CASSVSSTSGSYNEQFF
>TRBD1|TRBJ1-3|TRBV4-1|.|16
TGCGCCAGCAGCCTTCCACAGGGGACCCCTGGAAACACCATATATTTT
CASSLPQGTPGNTIYF
>.|TRBJ1-1|TRBV7-8|.|16
TGTGCCAACAGCGACCGGGACGGGAGGCAGAACACTGAAGCTTTCTTT
CANSDRDGRQNTEAFF
>TRBD2|TRBJ2-7|TRBV3-1/TRBV3-2|few|14
TGTGCCAGCAGCCAAGATTTGACTAGCGGGAGGAGGTACTTC
CASSQDLTSGRRYF
>TRBD2|TRBJ2-7|TRBV6-5|.|13
TGTGCCAGCAGACGAAGCGGGAGTAACGAGCAGTACTTC
CASRRSGSNEQYF
>.|TRBJ1-4|TRBV29-1|.|12
TGCAGCGGCGGGATTGATAATGAAAAACTGTTTTTT
CSGGIDNEKLFF
>.|TRBJ1-5|TRBV19|.|12
TGTGCCAGTAGGGAGGGGAGGCAGCCCCAGCATTTT
CASREGRQPQHF
>TRBD1|TRBJ1-3|TRBV14|.|16
TGTGCCAGCAGCCGGCGGGACAGGGCGACCCGAAACACCATATATTTT
CASSRRDRATRNTIYF
>TRBD1|TRBJ1-6|TRBV6-6|.|13
TGTGCCAGCCGTGGGACAGACGGTTCACCCCTCCACTTT
CASRGTDGSPLHF
>TRBD1|TRBJ1-6|TRBV9|.|14
TGTGCCAGCAGCTATCAGGGGGCAAGTTCACCCCTCCACTTT
CASSYQGASSPLHF
>.|TRBJ1-1|TRBV6-5|.|13
TGTGCCAGCAGTCGAGGTGGAGGAGGGGAAGCTTTCTTT
CASSRGGGGEAFF